This T cell receptor (beta chain) was documented in a study of cytomegalovirus exposure and HLA in healthy donors. This clone was seen only a few times. Its antigen is unknown. Study results and limitations: HLA alleles were associated with some 17,000 TCR beta sequences in a later analysis at 0.05 false discovery rate. It was taken for granted in presence/absence analyses that sequencing depth across donors was roughly uniform. The authors listed about 170 TCR beta chains as cytomegalovirus-associated.

Primers for the PCR totalled 60 Vbeta and 13 Jbeta. Measured with immunoSEQ multiplex PCR; TCRdb has only the in-frame clones, and not every one. The sample includes over 150,000 clones, around 74% seen only once; the top ten take roughly 2.8%. V shed 6 bases, J shed 6 bases, and the junction held 27 bases outside the gene matches. From germline, CDR1 is SQVTM and CDR2 ANQGSEA. The CDR3 has 21 amino acids. This chain uses TRBV29-1 with TRBJ2-2, with TRBD2 matching over 11 bases. The source material was PBMCs. This receptor was obtained from a male donor in good health and CMV-seronegative. The CDR3 DNA sequence: TGCAGCGTCAGGGTTGGGACTAGCGGCCTGATAGGCAGAGGAGTCCCCGGGGAGCTGTTTTTT. Translation gives CSVRVGTSGLIGRGVPGELFF.